This TCR beta chain was profiled in a study of beta chain features in type 1 diabetes. Whole-study context: Patients did not differ from healthy donors in age, gender or cell yield. Study-wide results and limits: Across all four CD4+ subsets, people with type 1 diabetes showed modestly shorter TCRB CDR3s.

CD4+ naive, central memory, regulatory and stem cell-like memory cells were sorted via CD45RO/CCR7/CD25/CD127/CD95/CD27. Of note for this clone: Its matching antigen is unknown.

This CDR3 region has 15 residues. Looked up from germline, CDR1 is SGHTA and CDR2 is FQGNSA. V lost 0 bases, J lost 5 bases, and 4 bases stayed unmatched. Expressed TCRB transcripts got sequenced, as all isolated RNA was reverse transcribed. The protocol was immunoSEQ multiplex PCR, while the TCRdb copy is restricted to in-frame clones and leaves out a portion. The sample includes a few hundred thousand clones, 25% to 35% of them seen just once. The V gene is TRBV7-2, the J gene TRBJ1-1, with 9 bases fitting TRBD1. Sequencing used central memory CD4+ T cells from blood. The receptor's source is a man aged 25 to 40 in good health. The CDR3 DNA reads as TGTGCCAGCAGCTTAGCGGAGACAGGGGGTACTGAAGCTTTCTTT. This translates into CASSLAETGGTEAFF.